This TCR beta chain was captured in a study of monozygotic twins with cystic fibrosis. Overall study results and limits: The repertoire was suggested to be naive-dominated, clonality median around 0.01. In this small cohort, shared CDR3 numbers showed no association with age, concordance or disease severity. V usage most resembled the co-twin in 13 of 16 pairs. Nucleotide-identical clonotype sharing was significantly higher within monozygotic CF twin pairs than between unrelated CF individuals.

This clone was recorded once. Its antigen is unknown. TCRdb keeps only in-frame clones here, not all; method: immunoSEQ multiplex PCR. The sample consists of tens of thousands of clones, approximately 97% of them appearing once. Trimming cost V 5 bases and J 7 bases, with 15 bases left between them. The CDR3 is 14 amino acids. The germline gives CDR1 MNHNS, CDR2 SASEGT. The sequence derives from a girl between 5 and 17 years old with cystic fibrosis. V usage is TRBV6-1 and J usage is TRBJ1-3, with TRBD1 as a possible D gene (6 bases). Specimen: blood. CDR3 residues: CASSRGPRGNTIYF. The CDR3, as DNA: TGTGCCAGCAGTAGGGGACCGAGGGGGAACACCATATATTTT.